This TCR beta chain is from a study of T cell responses to AZD1222 COVID-19 vaccine. Profiling relied on immunoSEQ multiplex PCR, and the TCRdb table lists in-frame clones only, not all of them. The sample holds 90,000 to 150,000 clones; approximately 90% are singletons and the top ten take 3.5%. This clone has just a few counts. The TCR comes from an adult who received the AZD1222 COVID-19 vaccine. Specimen: peripheral blood, collected 28 days after the second AZD1222 dose.

The CDR3: CATFDGSGSVGNEQFF. DNA of the CDR3: TGTGCCACCTTCGACGGGAGCGGGAGTGTAGGCAATGAGCAGTTCTTC. The V and J genes are TRBV19 and TRBJ2-1, with TRBD2 matching over 8 bases. V lost 10 bases, J lost 6 bases, and 17 bases stayed unmatched. The germline V gene has CDR1 LNHDA and CDR2 SQIVND (reference sequence). This CDR3 has 16 amino acids.